The clone carrying this TCR beta chain occurred once. Only in-frame clones appear in the TCRdb table, and some are missing; sequencing was by immunoSEQ multiplex PCR. The data hold 65,000 to 80,000 clones, with roughly 93% observed a single time. The entry originates in a study of T cell changes during pregnancy in multiple sclerosis. Germline loops: CDR1 SGHDT, CDR2 YYEEEE. The CDR3 consists of 15 residues. V dropped 3 bases and J dropped 5 bases, with 15 bases sitting between them. The gene calls are TRBV5-6 and TRBJ1-5, with D unclear. The origin of this receptor is a female donor with multiple sclerosis, enrolled in a pregnancy study. The source material was peripheral blood, sampled in the second trimester of pregnancy. Here the CDR3 DNA reads TGTGCCAGCAGCTCCCTTCAGAGGGCCGATCAGCCCCAGCATTTT. Amino acid sequence: CASSSLQRADQPQHF.